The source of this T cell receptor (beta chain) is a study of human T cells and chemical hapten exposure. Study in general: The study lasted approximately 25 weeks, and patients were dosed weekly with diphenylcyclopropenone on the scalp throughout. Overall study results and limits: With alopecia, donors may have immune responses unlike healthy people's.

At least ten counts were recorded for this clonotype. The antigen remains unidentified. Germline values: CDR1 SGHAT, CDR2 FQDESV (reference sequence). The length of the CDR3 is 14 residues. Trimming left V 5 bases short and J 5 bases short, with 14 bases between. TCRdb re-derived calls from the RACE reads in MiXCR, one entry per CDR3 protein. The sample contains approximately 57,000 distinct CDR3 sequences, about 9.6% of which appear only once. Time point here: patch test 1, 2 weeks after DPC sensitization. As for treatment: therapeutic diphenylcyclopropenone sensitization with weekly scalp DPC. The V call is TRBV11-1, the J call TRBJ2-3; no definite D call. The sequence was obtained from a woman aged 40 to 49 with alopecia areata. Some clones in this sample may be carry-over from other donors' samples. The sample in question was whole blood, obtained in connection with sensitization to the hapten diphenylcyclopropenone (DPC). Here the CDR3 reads CASSPGVRGDTQYF. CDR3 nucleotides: TGTGCCAGCAGCCCAGGCGTACGCGGAGATACGCAGTATTTT.